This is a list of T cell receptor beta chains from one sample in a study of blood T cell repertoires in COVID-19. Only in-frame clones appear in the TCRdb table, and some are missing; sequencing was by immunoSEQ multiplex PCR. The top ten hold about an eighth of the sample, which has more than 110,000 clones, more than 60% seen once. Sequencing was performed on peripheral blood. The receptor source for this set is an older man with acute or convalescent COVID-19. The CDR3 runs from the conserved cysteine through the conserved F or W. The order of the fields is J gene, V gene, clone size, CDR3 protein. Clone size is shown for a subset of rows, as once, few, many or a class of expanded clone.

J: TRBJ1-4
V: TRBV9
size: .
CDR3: CASSADGTRNEKLFF

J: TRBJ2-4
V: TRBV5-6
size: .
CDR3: CASSLYRERVFVDIQYF

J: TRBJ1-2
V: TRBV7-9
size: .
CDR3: CASSLGGTRSGGYTF

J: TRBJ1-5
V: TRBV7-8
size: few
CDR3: CASSESSGGWGNQPQHF

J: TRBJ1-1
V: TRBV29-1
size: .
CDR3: CSVEGTLNTEAFF

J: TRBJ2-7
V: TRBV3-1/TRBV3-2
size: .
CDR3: CASSQGWGGGEQYF

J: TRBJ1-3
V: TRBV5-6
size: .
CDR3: CASSPYLGTQAGNTIYF

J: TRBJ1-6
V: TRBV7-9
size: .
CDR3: CASSALGTVNSPLHF

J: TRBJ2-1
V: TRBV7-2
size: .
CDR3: CASRPGGRFGEQFF

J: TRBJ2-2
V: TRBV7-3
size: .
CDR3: CASSVQGGELFF

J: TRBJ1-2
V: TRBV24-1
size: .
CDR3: CATRDRGDGYTF

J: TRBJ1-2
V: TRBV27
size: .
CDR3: CASSLFRVANYGYTF

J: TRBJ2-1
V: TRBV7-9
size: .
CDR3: CASSSGQRGNEQFF

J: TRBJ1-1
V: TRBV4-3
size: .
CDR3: CASSQDPGRTEAFF

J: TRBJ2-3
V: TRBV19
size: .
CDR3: CASSISGTGGGGNTQYF

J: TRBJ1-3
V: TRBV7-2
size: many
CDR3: CASSLRGGENTIYF

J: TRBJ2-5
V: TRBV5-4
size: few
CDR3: CASSLGLAGGQETQYF

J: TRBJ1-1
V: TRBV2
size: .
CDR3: CASSVRGENTEAFF

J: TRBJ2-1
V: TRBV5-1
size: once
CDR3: CASSLARNRGTDEQFF

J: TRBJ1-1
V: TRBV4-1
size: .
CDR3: CASSQAPRDRDSEAFF

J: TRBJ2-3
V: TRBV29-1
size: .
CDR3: CSVELRTGGDTQYF

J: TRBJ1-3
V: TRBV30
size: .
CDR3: CAWTPTGGAGNTIYF

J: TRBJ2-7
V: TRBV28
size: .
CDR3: CASSLYLGAGGQTMDEQYF

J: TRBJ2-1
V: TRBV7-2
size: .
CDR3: CASSPQTSGGLNEQFF

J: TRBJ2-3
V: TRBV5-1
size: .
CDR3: CASSPEGGASGGTQYF

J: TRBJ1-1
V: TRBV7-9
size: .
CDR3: CASSLGGGTGGGNTEAFF

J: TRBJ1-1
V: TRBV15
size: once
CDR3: CATQGQANTEAFF

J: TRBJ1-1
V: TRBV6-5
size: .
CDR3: CAEGERGQTEAFF